The 10 T cell receptor beta chains listed next were all sequenced from one sample in a study of spatial heterogeneity in lung cancer. TCRdb re-called the 5' RACE reads with MiXCR, one entry per CDR3 protein. The sample consists of 60,000 to 90,000 distinct CDR3 sequences, under 8.5% of them appearing once. Time point: sample taken at primary tumor resection. Material: PBMCs, obtained at surgery. These receptors came from a male donor with early-stage non-small cell lung cancer.

The chain has TRBV30 and TRBJ2-7; D might be TRBD1 or TRBD2, each matching 5 bases. Germline V gene sequence: CDR1 GTSNPN, CDR2 SVGIG (reference sequence). This CDR3 has 13 amino acids. V was cut by 3 bases and J by 0 bases, with 9 bases left in between. CDR3 sequence: CAWSRGDSYEQYF. For the CDR3, the DNA is TGTGCCTGGAGCAGAGGGGACTCCTACGAGCAGTACTTC. Combining the CDR3 with reference TRBV30 and TRBJ2-7 gives the whole variable domain SQTIHQWPATLVQPVGSPLSLECTVEGTSNPNLYWYRQAAGRGLQLLFYSVGIGQISSEVPQNLSASRPQDRQFILSSKKLLLSDSGFYLCAWSRGDSYEQYFGPGTRLTVT.

In this sample, this clonotype turned up many times. The chain joins TRBV29-1 to TRBJ1-1; tentatively, D is TRBD1 (5 bases). With 7 bases removed from V and 0 bases from J, the gap between germline ends came to 12 bases. The CDR3 consists of 13 residues. In germline, CDR1 is SQVTM, CDR2 ANQGSEA. CDR3 in DNA: TGCAGCGCCGAACAGGCCATGAACACTGAAGCTTTCTTT. This codes for CSAEQAMNTEAFF. Complete variable domain (other parts from reference TRBV29-1 and TRBJ1-1): SAVISQKPSRDICQRGTSLTIQCQVDSQVTMMFWYRQQPGQSLTLIATANQGSEATYESGFVIDKFPISRPNLTFSTLTVSNMSPEDSSIYLCSAEQAMNTEAFFGQGTRLTVV.

Many counts were recorded for this clonotype. The genes are TRBV21-1 and TRBJ1-2; the DNA was not used to check the table's D call, TRBD1. TRBV21-1 is listed as a pseudogene. CDR3 length equals 15 residues. As DNA, the CDR3 is TGTGCCAGCAGCAAACGGGACAGGGGGCGTCATGGCTACACCTTC. Its translation: CASSKRDRGRHGYTF.

The rearrangement links TRBV5-4 to TRBJ2-3; the D call may be TRBD1 or TRBD2 (6 bases each). V was clipped by 4 bases and J by 8 bases, with 20 bases between them. Germline V gene sequence: CDR1 SGHNT, CDR2 YYREEE (reference sequence). CDR3 length: 15 residues. CDR3 nucleotide sequence: TGTGCCAGCAGCCGGAGGGGGATAGGTCCAATTACGCAGTATTTT. Translation gives CASSRRGIGPITQYF.

V is TRBV30 and J is TRBJ2-5; tentative D call: TRBD1 (5 bases). Germline CDR1 reads GTSNPN; CDR2 reads SVGIG (reference sequence). CDR3 length: 13 residues. V lost 4 bases to trimming and J lost 4 bases, with 13 bases between them. The CDR3 bases are TGTGCCTGGAAAAGGGGATTGAGAGAGACCCAGTACTTC. It encodes CAWKRGLRETQYF.

The table lists this clonotype with many counts. The rearrangement links TRBV7-8 to TRBJ1-3; TRBD1 aligns across 7 bases. This CDR3 contains 17 residues. Germline CDR1 and CDR2: SGHVS and FQNEAQ. Trimming took 5 bases from V and 5 from J; bases not matched to a gene: 15. CDR3 residues: CASSPPNRGRFRNTIYF. The CDR3 nucleotides are TGTGCCAGCAGCCCACCCAACAGGGGCCGGTTTCGAAACACCATATATTTT.

V and J are TRBV30 and TRBJ1-5, with D maybe TRBD1 (5 bases). CDR1 is GTSNPN and CDR2 is SVGIG in the germline V gene (reference sequence). This CDR3 has 11 residues. The V gene lost 8 bases and the J gene lost 6 bases, with 11 bases spanning the gap. The CDR3 here is CALGTSQPQHF. In DNA, the CDR3 is TGTGCCCTCGGGACCTCTCAGCCCCAGCATTTT.

This clonotype was counted only a few times. V is TRBV4-1 and J is TRBJ2-1, with TRBD2 matching 11 bases. CDR1 is MGHRA and CDR2 is YSYEKL in the germline V gene. The CDR3 runs to 16 residues. Unmatched junction bases numbered 8, after V lost 0 bases and J lost 10 bases. The CDR3 spells CASSQEGSGRAREQFF. The CDR3 coding sequence is TGCGCCAGCAGCCAAGAGGGTAGCGGGAGGGCCCGGGAGCAGTTCTTC.

This clonotype has more than one count but fewer than ten. The rearrangement uses TRBV19 and TRBJ2-7; 8 bases are shared with TRBD1. The CDR3 is made up of 15 amino acids. Trimming cost V 3 bases and J 2 bases; bases outside gene matches: 6. Per germline, CDR1 LNHDA and CDR2 SQIVND (reference sequence). The CDR3 DNA reads TGTGCCAGTAGTATTCCCGGGACAGGACCCTACGAGCAGTACTTC. Translated: CASSIPGTGPYEQYF.

This clonotype was detected ten times or more. The J gene is TRBJ1-1, the V gene TRBV5-6; TRBD1 might be the D (6 bases). This CDR3 spans 18 amino acids. V gave up 3 bases and J gave up 0 bases, with 21 bases separating them. Looked up from germline, CDR1 is SGHDT and CDR2 is YYEEEE. CDR3 nucleotide sequence: TGTGCCAGCAGCTCGAAGCTGAGGACAGCCGATATGAACACTGAAGCTTTCTTT. As protein: CASSSKLRTADMNTEAFF. The full variable domain, completed using reference TRBV5-6 and TRBJ1-1, is DAGVTQSPTHLIKTRGQQVTLRCSPKSGHDTVSWYQQALGQGPQFIFQYYEEEERQRGNFPDRFSGHQFPNYSSELNVNALLLGDSALYLCASSSKLRTADMNTEAFFGQGTRLTVV.